The 19 T cell receptor beta chains presented below share a single source sample, sequenced in a study of cytotoxic CD8 clonotypes in ibrutinib-treated CLL. Profiled with immunoSEQ multiplex PCR; TCRdb holds only in-frame clones, not every one. The sample holds approximately 150,000 clones, roughly 80% seen once. The starting material was PBMCs, obtained after 12 months of ibrutinib treatment. These receptors originate from a human donor with chronic lymphocytic leukemia.

The V and J genes are TRBV7-9 and TRBJ2-2, with 9 bases fitting TRBD2. The CDR3 totals 17 residues. The germline V gene has CDR1 SEHNR and CDR2 FQNEAQ (reference sequence). The junction had 13 bases not matched to a gene; V was cut back by 5 bases and J by 6 bases. The DNA for the CDR3 is TGTGCCAGCAGCCCAGTTAGCGGGAGTGGGGCCCCCGGGGAGCTGTTTTTT. It codes for CASSPVSGSGAPGELFF.

The CDR3 DNA is TGTGCCAGCCCCTGCATGAGGGCAAACTATGGCTACACCTTC. Amino acids: CASPCMRANYGYTF. V usage is TRBV27 and J usage is TRBJ1-2; D call uncertain. CDR3 length: 14 residues. Trimming removed 8 bases from V and 2 bases from J, with 15 bases in between. Germline CDR1 reads MNHEY; CDR2 reads SMNVEV (reference sequence).

The rearrangement uses TRBV9 and TRBJ2-2, with D unresolved. The CDR3 covers 15 residues. Germline assignment: CDR1 SGDLS and CDR2 YYNGEE. Trimming cost V 0 bases and J 3 bases, with 9 bases left between them. The CDR3 bases are TGTGCCAGCAGCGTAGAAGGTGGGGACACCGGGGAGCTGTTTTTT. Its translation: CASSVEGGDTGELFF.

The gene calls are TRBV10-3 and TRBJ2-1; D could derive from TRBD1 or TRBD2 (5 bases each). Germline V lookup: CDR1 ENHRY, CDR2 SYGVKD. This CDR3 has 15 residues. Trimming removed 6 bases at V and 6 bases at J, with 18 bases between. The CDR3 region is CAIRPSGPLVNEQFF. CDR3 coding DNA: TGTGCCATCAGACCATCGGGACCGTTAGTCAATGAGCAGTTCTTC.

The chain links TRBV7-9 to TRBJ2-7, with TRBD1 matching 9 bases. This CDR3 is built from 16 residues. V lost 5 bases to trimming and J lost 0 bases; unmatched junction nucleotides: 8. CDR1 and CDR2 from the germline V gene are SEHNR and FQNEAQ (reference sequence). The DNA of the CDR3 is TGTGCCAGCAGCCCCATGGACAGGGGCGGCTCCTACGAGCAGTACTTC. It specifies CASSPMDRGGSYEQYF. The full variable domain, completed using reference TRBV7-9 and TRBJ2-7, is DTGVSQNPRHKITKRGQNVTFRCDPISEHNRLYWYRQTLGQGPEFLTYFQNEAQLEKSRLLSDRFSAERPKGSFSTLEIQRTEQGDSAMYLCASSPMDRGGSYEQYFGPGTRLTVT.

CDR3 protein: CASSRSATENTEAFF. DNA for the CDR3: TGTGCCAGCAGCCGTTCGGCGACAGAGAACACTGAAGCTTTCTTT. The chain couples TRBV7-8 to TRBJ1-1; a weak D match, TRBD1 (5 bases). The CDR3 length is 15 residues. The germline V gene has CDR1 SGHVS and CDR2 FQNEAQ. V lost 5 bases, J lost 1 base, and 14 bases lay in between.

In regard to this clone: The junction differs from germline at one of its ends, possibly a read error. The rearrangement uses TRBV2 and TRBJ2-4, with 9 bases aligning to TRBD2. Per the germline V gene, CDR1 is SNHLY and CDR2 is FYNNEI. This CDR3 is built from 16 residues. The CDR3 loop is CVSSASLAGAKNIQYF. The CDR3 DNA sequence: TGTGTCAGCAGTGCTTCACTAGCGGGAGCCAAAAACATTCAGTACTTC.

This rearrangement joins TRBV6-5 to TRBJ2-7; 11 nucleotides align to TRBD1. This CDR3 is 14 amino acids long. J gave up 6 bases and V 8 bases, and 9 bases lay outside the gene matches. Germline V lookup: CDR1 MNHEY, CDR2 SVGAGI. CDR3 DNA: TGTGCCAGCTTATCTTTGGACAGGGGGCGCGAGCAGTACTTC. Translation gives CASLSLDRGREQYF.

A few counts support this clone. The chain joins TRBV27 to TRBJ2-1; D gene unclear. Germline CDR1 reads MNHEY; CDR2 reads SMNVEV (reference sequence). Trimming pared 6 bases from V and 8 bases from J, leaving 14 bases between. The CDR3 loop spans 13 amino acids. CDR3 sequence reads: CASRREVVDEQFF. The DNA of the CDR3 is TGTGCCAGCAGGAGAGAAGTCGTCGATGAGCAGTTCTTC.

This clone turned up a few times. The V call is TRBV28, the J call TRBJ1-6; D call uncertain. Trimming removed 4 bases at V and 4 bases at J, with 11 bases between. CDR1 is MDHEN and CDR2 is SYDVKM in the germline V gene. This CDR3 is built from 15 residues. Here the CDR3 DNA reads TGTGCCAGCAGTTCCTTCACAGTGTATAATTCACCCCTCCACTTT. Its translation: CASSSFTVYNSPLHF.

V is TRBV30 and J is TRBJ2-3, with D possibly matching TRBD2 (6 bases). The germline gives CDR1 GTSNPN, CDR2 SVGIG (reference sequence). V lost 0 bases and J lost 2, with 12 bases in between. The CDR3 has 15 residues. The CDR3 DNA reads as TGTGCCTGGAGTGTGACTAGTATAGCCACAGATACGCAGTATTTT. Protein sequence: CAWSVTSIATDTQYF.

V usage is TRBV19 and J usage is TRBJ2-3, with a possible D match to TRBD1 (6 bases). The CDR3 loop spans 13 amino acids. Germline V lookup: CDR1 LNHDA, CDR2 SQIVND (reference sequence). V gave up 7 bases and J gave up 2 bases, with 10 bases separating them. CDR3 nucleotide sequence: TGTGCCAGTACACAGGGATTCACAGATACGCAGTATTTT. Encoded protein: CASTQGFTDTQYF.

Concerning this clone itself: Other DNA variants within this sample encode the same CDR3. The chain has TRBV5-4 and TRBJ1-1; D unclear. The V gene lost 0 bases and the J gene lost 0 bases, with 9 bases spanning the gap. Per the germline V gene, CDR1 is SGHNT and CDR2 is YYREEE (reference sequence). The CDR3 has 15 amino acids. The CDR3 here is CASSLDGYMNTEAFF. The CDR3 DNA reads TGTGCCAGCAGCTTGGACGGGTACATGAACACTGAAGCTTTCTTT.

V usage is TRBV4-1 and J usage is TRBJ2-1; 16 bases are a match to TRBD2. Losses at the gene ends were 3 bases for V and 7 bases for J; bases not matched to a gene: 12. Per germline, CDR1 MGHRA and CDR2 YSYEKL. The CDR3 sequence is 19 residues long. CDR3 protein: CASSHPYGTSGRAGNEQFF. The CDR3 DNA is TGCGCCAGCAGCCATCCTTATGGGACTAGCGGGAGGGCCGGAAATGAGCAGTTCTTC.

The chain joins TRBV6-5 to TRBJ2-7, with TRBD2 matching over 7 bases. V gave up 6 bases and J gave up 5 bases; unmatched junction bases: 7. Germline V gene sequence: CDR1 MNHEY, CDR2 SVGAGI. CDR3 length: 13 amino acids. CDR3 in DNA: TGTGCCAGCAGGCAGAGCGGGGTAAACGAGCAGTACTTC. It translates to CASRQSGVNEQYF.

The chain has TRBV7-2 and TRBJ1-4, with D unresolved. V was shortened by 6 bases and J by 7 bases, with 15 bases between the two germline ends. This CDR3 has 14 residues. Germline CDR1 SGHTA, CDR2 FQGNSA. CDR3 DNA: TGTGCCAGCAGTTCAGACCAAAGGAGTGAAAAACTGTTTTTT. It is translated as CASSSDQRSEKLFF.

The V gene is TRBV11-2, the J gene TRBJ2-5; 11 positions agree with TRBD1. The CDR3 consists of 15 residues. CDR1 SGHAT and CDR2 FQNNGV come from the germline V gene. Losses at the gene ends were 5 bases for V and 4 bases for J; bases not matched to a gene: 6. The CDR3, as DNA: TGTGCCAGCAGCGAGTGGACAGGGGGCATAGAGACCCAGTACTTC. Translating it yields CASSEWTGGIETQYF.

The chain recombines TRBV11-1 with TRBJ1-1, with D hard to call. The CDR3 is 12 amino acids. V lost 5 bases, J lost 6 bases, and 10 bases lay in between. The germline V gene has CDR1 SGHAT and CDR2 FQDESV (reference sequence). The CDR3, as DNA: TGTGCCAGCAGCGCCTTCTTGTCTGAAGCTTTCTTT. Protein sequence: CASSAFLSEAFF.

V gene TRBV7-2 combines with J gene TRBJ2-7, with TRBD2 matching over 9 bases. The CDR3 covers 15 residues. Germline assignment: CDR1 SGHTA and CDR2 FQGNSA. Trimming cost V 1 base and J 9 bases; bases outside gene matches: 10. Here the CDR3 DNA reads TGTGCCAGCAGCTTAGGGGGTAGCGGGAGTACAGGGCAGTACTTC. Encoded protein: CASSLGGSGSTGQYF.